This T cell receptor (beta chain) was recorded in a study of blood T cell repertoires in COVID-19. Turning to the study itself: PBMCs, B-cell-depleted T cells, or T cells provided the cDNA or gDNA that made up the material.

Recovered participants had two consecutive negative NP/OP PCR tests, healthcare professional clearance, or symptom resolution. Original data processing: Counts of nucleated cells, estimated from reference gene primer amplification, were obtained. The table came from immunoSEQ multiplex PCR; TCRdb's copy has only in-frame clones and leaves some out. D and trimming were read from the DNA, whereas the V and J calls and clone size are those reported in that table. The sample has 350,000 or so clones, around 90% seen once. CDR1 SEHNR and CDR2 FQNEAQ come from the germline V gene (reference sequence). The ends were cut back, 1 base at V and 6 bases at J, with 9 bases in the middle. CDR3 length: 13 amino acids.

The sequence was collected from a woman aged 30 to 39 who had recovered from COVID-19. The gene calls are TRBV7-9 and TRBJ1-1; D gene unclear. The sequencing sample was made of PBMCs or T cells enriched from blood (not recorded which). This CDR3 reads CASSLVGGAEAFF. The DNA for the CDR3 is TGTGCCAGCAGCTTAGTTGGAGGCGCTGAAGCTTTCTTT. Combining the CDR3 with reference TRBV7-9 and TRBJ1-1 gives the whole variable domain DTGVSQNPRHKITKRGQNVTFRCDPISEHNRLYWYRQTLGQGPEFLTYFQNEAQLEKSRLLSDRFSAERPKGSFSTLEIQRTEQGDSAMYLCASSLVGGAEAFFGQGTRLTVV.